The 17 T cell receptor beta chains reported below all come from one sample, sequenced in a study of spatial heterogeneity in lung cancer. TCRdb processed the 5' RACE reads anew with MiXCR; each CDR3 protein has one entry. The sample lists roughly 100,000 distinct CDR3 sequences; roughly 10% were seen once. The time point: sample taken at primary tumor resection. Extraction of whole RNA from tumor, nontumor lung or frozen PBMC preceded unsorted sequencing. This specimen consisted of PBMCs, obtained at surgery. The receptors derive from a male donor with early-stage non-small cell lung cancer.

V usage is TRBV7-2 and J usage is TRBJ1-5, with D tentatively TRBD1 (6 bases). The V end lost 3 bases, the J end lost 0 bases, and 15 bases lay between the germline ends. This CDR3 comprises 17 residues. The germline CDR1 and CDR2 sequences are SGHTA and FQGNSA. The CDR3 reads CASSFSLTGNSNQPQHF. CDR3 DNA sequence: TGTGCCAGCAGCTTTAGTCTGACAGGCAATAGCAATCAGCCCCAGCATTTT.

This clonotype has a count of ten or more. This chain joins TRBV5-1 and TRBJ2-2; unclear D gene. CDR1 and CDR2 from the germline V gene are SGHRS and YFSETQ. Trimming stripped 2 bases from V and 0 bases from J, with 8 bases between. CDR3 length: 15 residues. The CDR3 coding sequence is TGCGCCAGCAGCTTAAGGCTAGCGAACACCGGGGAGCTGTTTTTT. Translating gives CASSLRLANTGELFF.

This clonotype showed up many times. CDR3 in amino acids: CASSLGRTIAGELFF. The DNA for the CDR3 is TGTGCCAGCAGCTTAGGACGAACAATCGCCGGGGAGCTGTTTTTT. This sequence joins TRBV11-1 and TRBJ2-2; D gene unclear. Trimming shortened V by 1 base and J by 6 bases, and 12 bases separated the two germline ends. The CDR3 sequence is 15 residues long. Germline-derived CDR1 and CDR2 are SGHAT and FQDESV (reference sequence). Variable domain in full (rest from reference TRBV11-1 and TRBJ2-2): EAEVAQSPRYKITEKSQAVAFWCDPISGHATLYWYRQILGQGPELLVQFQDESVVDDSQLPKDRFSAERLKGVDSTLKIQPAELGDSAMYLCASSLGRTIAGELFFGEGSRLTVL.

DNA for the CDR3: TGTGCCATCAAACGGGGCGGGAGAAGCCGGGATACGCAGTATTTT. As protein: CAIKRGGRSRDTQYF. This chain links TRBV10-3 with TRBJ2-3; 7 nucleotides line up with TRBD2. V gave up 7 bases and J gave up 6 bases; unmatched junction bases: 13. This CDR3 region has 15 residues. Germline V gene lookup returns CDR1 ENHRY and CDR2 SYGVKD.

The chain employs TRBV20-1 and TRBJ2-1; 7 bases are shared with TRBD2. Trimming removed 5 bases from V and 0 bases from J; junction bases left unmatched: 7. CDR1 and CDR2 (germline): DFQATT, SNEGSKA (reference sequence). This CDR3 spans 15 amino acids. CDR3: CSARGGVLSYNEQFF. CDR3 in DNA: TGCAGTGCTCGGGGAGGGGTCCTCTCCTACAATGAGCAGTTCTTC.

The sample holds many counts of this clonotype. The chain links TRBV5-1 to TRBJ2-3, with D hard to call. The germline V and J ends were trimmed by 0 bases and 4 bases, with 6 bases remaining between them. Per the germline V gene, CDR1 is SGHRS and CDR2 is YFSETQ. The CDR3 runs 13 residues. CDR3 sequence: CASSLGEADTQYF. The CDR3 DNA reads TGCGCCAGCAGCTTGGGTGAGGCAGATACGCAGTATTTT.

The table lists this clonotype with a few counts. The DNA for the CDR3 is TGTGCCAGCCGCGCCTCAGAGAAAAACATTCAGTACTTC. Encoded protein: CASRASEKNIQYF. V usage is TRBV6-2 or TRBV6-3 and J usage is TRBJ2-4, with D uncertain. The CDR3 contains 13 residues. Between the trimmed V and J ends, which lost 8 bases and 4 bases, there was a span of 12 bases. Germline V gene lookup returns CDR1 MNHEY and CDR2 SVGEGT.

This chain links TRBV24-1 with TRBJ2-1; 7 bases map to TRBD1. J gave up 2 bases and V 4 bases, and 4 bases lay outside the gene matches. There are 15 residues in the CDR3. Germline V gene data show CDR1 as KGHDR and CDR2 as SFDVKD. The CDR3 protein is CATSEQGSPYNEQFF. For the CDR3, the DNA is TGTGCCACCAGTGAACAGGGGAGCCCCTACAATGAGCAGTTCTTC.

A few counts support this clonotype. The chain uses TRBV28 and TRBJ2-1; maybe TRBD1 (5 bases). Trimming removed 2 bases from V and 9 bases from J, with 11 bases in between. CDR1 is MDHEN and CDR2 is SYDVKM in the germline V gene. This CDR3 is built from 13 residues. As DNA, the CDR3 is TGTGCCAGCAGTTTACCAGGGTGGAGTGAGCAGTTCTTC. This gives the protein CASSLPGWSEQFF. The variable domain in full, completed from reference TRBV28 and TRBJ2-1, reads DVKVTQSSRYLVKRTGEKVFLECVQDMDHENMFWYRQDPGLGLRLIYFSYDVKMKEKGDIPEGYSVSREKKERFSLILESASTNQTSMYLCASSLPGWSEQFFGPGTRLTVL.

This clonotype was seen many times. The chain links TRBV29-1 to TRBJ1-2; TRBD1 might be the D (6 bases). The V end lost 6 bases, the J end lost 7 bases, and 12 bases lay between the germline ends. Germline CDR1 is SQVTM and CDR2 is ANQGSEA. The CDR3 loop spans 11 amino acids. The CDR3 sequence is CSVSRTVGYTF. CDR3 sequence (DNA): TGCAGCGTATCGAGGACAGTTGGCTACACCTTC.

This clonotype was counted between two and nine times. This rearrangement joins TRBV4-3 to TRBJ2-7; D unclear. CDR3 length: 16 amino acids. The germline V and J ends were trimmed by 0 bases and 0 bases, with 12 bases remaining between them. Germline assignment: CDR1 LGHNA and CDR2 YSLEER. CDR3 DNA: TGCGCCAGCAGCCAAGATTACGGGTGGTCCTCCTACGAGCAGTACTTC. Translation: CASSQDYGWSSYEQYF.

J is TRBJ1-5 and V is TRBV9, with D uncertain. The germline V and J ends were trimmed by 0 bases and 7 bases, with 8 bases remaining between them. Looked up from germline, CDR1 is SGDLS and CDR2 is YYNGEE. CDR3 length equals 13 residues. The chain's CDR3 is CASSVEGSQPQHF. Here the CDR3 DNA reads TGTGCCAGCAGCGTAGAAGGGAGCCAGCCCCAGCATTTT.

The chain is built from TRBV3-1 and TRBJ2-4; D is unresolved. Germline lookup yields CDR1 LGHDT and CDR2 YNNKEL (reference sequence). Trimming cost V 0 bases and J 6 bases, with 6 bases left between them. CDR3 size: 13 residues. CDR3 sequence reads: CASSQDAGNIQYF. CDR3 sequence (DNA): TGTGCCAGCAGCCAAGACGCCGGAAACATTCAGTACTTC.

This clonotype was counted ten times or more. The J gene is TRBJ2-2, the V gene TRBV4-2; 11 bases map to TRBD2. Trimming removed 5 bases from V and 5 bases from J; junction bases left unmatched: 7. The CDR3 covers 16 residues. From germline, CDR1 is LGHNA and CDR2 YNFKEQ. The CDR3 coding sequence is TGTGCCAGCAGCTCTACTAGCGGGGGAGGTACCGGGGAGCTGTTTTTT. It is translated as CASSSTSGGGTGELFF.

In this sample, this clonotype turned up many times. The rearrangement joins TRBV7-8 to TRBJ2-3; 9 bases are a match to TRBD2. The CDR3 consists of 14 residues. Germline V gives CDR1 SGHVS, CDR2 FQNEAQ. V shed 5 bases, J shed 4 bases, and the junction held 4 bases outside the gene matches. CDR3 in amino acids: CASSVSGGPDTQYF. In DNA form, the CDR3 reads TGTGCCAGCAGCGTTAGCGGGGGTCCAGATACGCAGTATTTT. Based on the CDR3 plus reference TRBV7-8 and TRBJ2-3, the full variable domain is GAGVSQSPRYKVAKRGQDVALRCDPISGHVSLFWYQQALGQGPEFLTYFQNEAQLDKSGLPSDRFFAERPEGSVSTLKIQRTQQEDSAVYLCASSVSGGPDTQYFGPGTRLTVL.

This clonotype was seen at least ten times. The chain has TRBV30 and TRBJ1-3; no clear D gene. This CDR3 contains 13 residues. Trimming took 0 bases from V and 3 from J, leaving 6 bases between them. From germline, CDR1 is GTSNPN and CDR2 SVGIG (reference sequence). The CDR3 sequence: CAWSVIVGNTIYF. CDR3 sequence (DNA): TGTGCCTGGAGTGTAATTGTTGGAAACACCATATATTTT.

This sequence joins TRBV5-1 and TRBJ2-1; 9 bases are shared with TRBD1. V lost 3 bases to trimming and J lost 10 bases; unmatched junction nucleotides: 8. The CDR3 is made up of 14 amino acids. Germline CDR1 reads SGHRS; CDR2 reads YFSETQ. The CDR3 DNA is TGCGCCAGCAGCTCACAGACAGGGGGTGTAGAGCAGTTCTTC. Translated: CASSSQTGGVEQFF.